A selection of T cell receptor beta chains follows, all from one sample in a study of OX40 agonist ivuxolimab in advanced cancers. Sequencing used immunoSEQ multiplex PCR; TCRdb keeps in-frame clones, though not all of them. The sample includes some 68,000 clones, 85% to 90% of them seen just once. Here the sequenced sample was CD4+ or CD8+ T cells sorted from blood, taken in a trial of the OX40 agonist ivuxolimab. All receptors derive from an adult with an advanced solid tumor such as melanoma, head and neck, liver or kidney cancer. Each CDR3 is given with its conserved first and last residue. The order of the fields is clone size, J gene, D gene, V gene, CDR3 DNA, CDR3 protein. The D gene is left open where the match is weak. For some rows the clone size is stated as once, few or many, or as a class when expanded; others skip it.

abundance: .; j_gene: TRBJ2-1; d_gene: TRBD2; v_gene: TRBV19; CDR3nt: TGTGCCAGTAGTATGTCTCGTAGCGGGAGGGGCAATGAGCAGTTCTTC; CDR3aa: CASSMSRSGRGNEQFF
abundance: .; j_gene: TRBJ2-3; d_gene: .; v_gene: TRBV4-1; CDR3nt: TGCGCCGGATCTAGGGACTTATCTAGCACAGATACGCAGTATTTT; CDR3aa: CAGSRDLSSTDTQYF
abundance: once; j_gene: TRBJ2-1; d_gene: .; v_gene: TRBV28; CDR3nt: TGTGCCAGCATGTCTGGGGGGGCAAGGAATGAGCAGTTCTTC; CDR3aa: CASMSGGARNEQFF
abundance: .; j_gene: TRBJ1-1; d_gene: .; v_gene: TRBV4-1; CDR3nt: TGCGCCAGCAGCCAAGAAAGGGTGAGGATGAACACTGAAGCTTTCTTT; CDR3aa: CASSQERVRMNTEAFF
abundance: .; j_gene: TRBJ2-7; d_gene: .; v_gene: TRBV10-3; CDR3nt: TGTGCCAGTAGCGTGGCCTACGAGCAGTACTTC; CDR3aa: CASSVAYEQYF
abundance: .; j_gene: TRBJ1-5; d_gene: .; v_gene: TRBV28; CDR3nt: TGTGCCAGCAGTTTACTTGGGCAGGCCGTAAATCAGCCCCAGCATTTT; CDR3aa: CASSLLGQAVNQPQHF
abundance: .; j_gene: TRBJ2-3; d_gene: .; v_gene: TRBV21-1; CDR3nt: TGTGCCAGCAGCAAAGCGCTTTCGACAGCCCGACAGGTACCCACAGATACGCAGTATTTT; CDR3aa: CASSKALSTARQVPTDTQYF
abundance: once; j_gene: TRBJ2-2; d_gene: .; v_gene: TRBV4-1; CDR3nt: TGCGCCAGCAGCCACCCTACCGCCGGGGAGCTGTTTTTT; CDR3aa: CASSHPTAGELFF
abundance: .; j_gene: TRBJ1-6; d_gene: .; v_gene: TRBV7-3; CDR3nt: TGTGCCAGCAGCTTAAGCCAATTCCGGGAGCCCAATTCACCCCTCCACTTT; CDR3aa: CASSLSQFREPNSPLHF
abundance: .; j_gene: TRBJ1-2; d_gene: .; v_gene: TRBV5-4; CDR3nt: TGTGCCAGCACCCTCGGGGGACGAAGCGGCTACACCTTC; CDR3aa: CASTLGGRSGYTF
abundance: .; j_gene: TRBJ2-2; d_gene: TRBD2; v_gene: TRBV11-3; CDR3nt: TGTGCCAGCAGCTCCGGACTAGCCTTAACCGGGGAGCTGTTTTTT; CDR3aa: CASSSGLALTGELFF
abundance: .; j_gene: TRBJ2-1; d_gene: TRBD2; v_gene: TRBV2; CDR3nt: TGTGCCAGCAGTGAGAGCGGGACCCCCTACAATGAGCAGTTCTTC; CDR3aa: CASSESGTPYNEQFF
abundance: .; j_gene: TRBJ1-1; d_gene: .; v_gene: TRBV11-1; CDR3nt: TGTGCCAGCAGCATTACAACAGGGAACACTGAAGCTTTCTTT; CDR3aa: CASSITTGNTEAFF
abundance: .; j_gene: TRBJ2-3; d_gene: .; v_gene: TRBV28; CDR3nt: TGTGCCAGCAGTTTCTGGGTCGGGAGTGCAGATACGCAGTATTTT; CDR3aa: CASSFWVGSADTQYF
abundance: .; j_gene: TRBJ2-5; d_gene: .; v_gene: TRBV21-1; CDR3nt: TGTGCCAGCGGGGACAGGACCACGGAGACCCAGTACTTC; CDR3aa: CASGDRTTETQYF
abundance: .; j_gene: TRBJ2-3; d_gene: .; v_gene: TRBV7-9; CDR3nt: TGTGCCAGCAGCTTAGGGGCACGAACAGATACGCAGTATTTT; CDR3aa: CASSLGARTDTQYF
abundance: .; j_gene: TRBJ2-3; d_gene: .; v_gene: TRBV9; CDR3nt: TGTGCCAGCAGCGTAGCGGTGGTTAGCACAGATACGCAGTATTTT; CDR3aa: CASSVAVVSTDTQYF
abundance: .; j_gene: TRBJ2-6; d_gene: .; v_gene: TRBV5-4; CDR3nt: TGTGCCAGCAGTTTTGGAGGGAGTGGTCCTACTGGGGCCAACGTCCTGACTTTC; CDR3aa: CASSFGGSGPTGANVLTF
abundance: many; j_gene: TRBJ2-3; d_gene: TRBD2; v_gene: TRBV19; CDR3nt: TGTGCCAGTAGTCAACTAGCGACAGATACGCAGTATTTT; CDR3aa: CASSQLATDTQYF
abundance: once; j_gene: TRBJ2-3; d_gene: TRBD2; v_gene: TRBV28; CDR3nt: TGTGCCAGCAGTTTACCTAGCGGGTTGACAGATACGCAGTATTTT; CDR3aa: CASSLPSGLTDTQYF
abundance: .; j_gene: TRBJ2-5; d_gene: .; v_gene: TRBV20-1; CDR3nt: TGCAGTGGCCTACTTGAGACCCAGTACTTC; CDR3aa: CSGLLETQYF
abundance: .; j_gene: TRBJ1-2; d_gene: .; v_gene: TRBV14; CDR3nt: TGTGCCAGCAGACAGACAGGCTATGGCTACACCTTC; CDR3aa: CASRQTGYGYTF
abundance: .; j_gene: TRBJ2-1; d_gene: TRBD2; v_gene: TRBV27; CDR3nt: TGTGCCAGCAGTTCCCCGGGACTAGCGGGAGGCCAATCCTACAATGAGCAGTTCTTC; CDR3aa: CASSSPGLAGGQSYNEQFF
abundance: .; j_gene: TRBJ2-2; d_gene: .; v_gene: TRBV5-1; CDR3nt: TGCGCCAGCAGCTTGATAACAGGTTCCACCGGGGAGCTGTTTTTT; CDR3aa: CASSLITGSTGELFF
abundance: .; j_gene: TRBJ1-5; d_gene: .; v_gene: TRBV7-2; CDR3nt: TGTGCCAGCAGCCCAAGGGCGGGGTTAAGCAATCAGCCCCAGCATTTT; CDR3aa: CASSPRAGLSNQPQHF
abundance: .; j_gene: TRBJ2-3; d_gene: .; v_gene: TRBV6-1; CDR3nt: TGTGCCAGCAGGGGGCGACCAGGCACGACGCAGTATTTT; CDR3aa: CASRGRPGTTQYF
abundance: .; j_gene: TRBJ2-1; d_gene: .; v_gene: TRBV21-1; CDR3nt: TGTGCCAGCAGCAAAGAGGACGGTAACTCCTACAATGAGCAGTTCTTC; CDR3aa: CASSKEDGNSYNEQFF
abundance: once; j_gene: TRBJ2-5; d_gene: TRBD1; v_gene: TRBV7-6; CDR3nt: TGTGCCAGCAGCTTAATGGCACAGGGGGAAGAGACCCAGTACTTC; CDR3aa: CASSLMAQGEETQYF
abundance: .; j_gene: TRBJ1-4; d_gene: TRBD1; v_gene: TRBV28; CDR3nt: TGTGCCAGCAGAGAACCGGGACAGCTTGCAACTAATGAAAAACTGTTTTTT; CDR3aa: CASREPGQLATNEKLFF
abundance: .; j_gene: TRBJ2-7; d_gene: .; v_gene: TRBV5-1; CDR3nt: TGCGCCAGCAGCGATTCTATACCCTACGAGCAGTACTTC; CDR3aa: CASSDSIPYEQYF
abundance: .; j_gene: TRBJ2-7; d_gene: .; v_gene: TRBV7-7; CDR3nt: TGTGCCAGCAGCTTAGGGTGGAACTACGAGCAGTACTTC; CDR3aa: CASSLGWNYEQYF
abundance: few; j_gene: TRBJ1-5; d_gene: .; v_gene: TRBV11-3; CDR3nt: TGTGCCAGCAGCTTGGGGAACAATCAGCCCCAGCATTTT; CDR3aa: CASSLGNNQPQHF
abundance: .; j_gene: TRBJ2-7; d_gene: .; v_gene: TRBV11-2; CDR3nt: TGTGCCAGCCTTTCCCTACAGAGGGGCATCAACGAGCAGTACTTC; CDR3aa: CASLSLQRGINEQYF
abundance: few; j_gene: TRBJ1-6; d_gene: .; v_gene: TRBV7-7; CDR3nt: TGTGCCAGCAGCCCTCAGGAGGGTTCACCCCTCCACTTT; CDR3aa: CASSPQEGSPLHF
abundance: .; j_gene: TRBJ2-5; d_gene: TRBD2; v_gene: TRBV9; CDR3nt: TGTGCCAGCAGCTCCCGGAGGACTAGCGGGGAGACCCAGTACTTC; CDR3aa: CASSSRRTSGETQYF